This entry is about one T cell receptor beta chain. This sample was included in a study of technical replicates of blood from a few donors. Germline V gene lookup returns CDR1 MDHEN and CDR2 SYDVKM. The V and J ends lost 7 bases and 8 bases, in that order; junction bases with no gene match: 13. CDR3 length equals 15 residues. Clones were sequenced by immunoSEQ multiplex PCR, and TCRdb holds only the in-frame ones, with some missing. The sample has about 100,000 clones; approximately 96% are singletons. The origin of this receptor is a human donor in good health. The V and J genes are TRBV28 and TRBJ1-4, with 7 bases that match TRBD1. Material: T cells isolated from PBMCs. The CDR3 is CASNFRTGLTEKLFF. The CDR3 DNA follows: TGTGCCAGCAATTTTAGGACAGGACTCACCGAAAAACTGTTTTTT.